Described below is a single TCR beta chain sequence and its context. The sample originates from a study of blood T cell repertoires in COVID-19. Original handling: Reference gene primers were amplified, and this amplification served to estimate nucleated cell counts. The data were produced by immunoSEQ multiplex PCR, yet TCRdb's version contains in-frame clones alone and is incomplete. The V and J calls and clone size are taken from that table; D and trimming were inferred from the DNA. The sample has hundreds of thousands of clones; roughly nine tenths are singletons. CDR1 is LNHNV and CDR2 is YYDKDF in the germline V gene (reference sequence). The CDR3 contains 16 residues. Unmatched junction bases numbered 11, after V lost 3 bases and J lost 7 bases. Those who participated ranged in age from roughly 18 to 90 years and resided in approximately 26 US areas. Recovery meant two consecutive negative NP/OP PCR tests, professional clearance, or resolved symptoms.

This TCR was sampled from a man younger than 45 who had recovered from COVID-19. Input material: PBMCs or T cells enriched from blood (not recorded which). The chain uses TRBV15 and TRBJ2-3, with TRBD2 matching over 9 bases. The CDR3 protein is CATSRGIAGEMHTQYF. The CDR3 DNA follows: TGTGCCACCAGCAGGGGAATAGCGGGAGAGATGCATACGCAGTATTTT.